Listed below are T cell receptor beta chains from one sample, sequenced in a study of T cells in Graves' hyperthyroidism and ophthalmopathy. TCRdb re-derived calls from the multiplex PCR reads in MiXCR, one entry per CDR3 protein. This sample carries around 400,000 distinct CDR3 sequences, nearly 15% of them seen once, and the ten largest clones take under 25%. Material for sequencing was blood. These TCRs come from a woman in her sixties or seventies with Graves' ophthalmopathy. Each CDR3 is given with its conserved first and last residue. Each record gives: D gene, J gene, V gene, clone size, CDR3 protein, CDR3 DNA. A D gene is named only where the DNA matches it firmly. Expanded clones get a size class; other rows say once, few or many, or leave the size out.

D gene: -; J gene: TRBJ2-3; V gene: TRBV28; clone size: many; CDR3 protein: CASSLSGAHSQDTQYF; CDR3 DNA: TGTGCCAGCAGTTTATCAGGGGCTCACAGTCAAGATACGCAGTATTTT
D gene: TRBD1; J gene: TRBJ2-7; V gene: TRBV6-1; clone size: many; CDR3 protein: CATHRGSNEQYF; CDR3 DNA: TGTGCCACCCACAGGGGGTCGAACGAGCAGTACTTC
D gene: -; J gene: TRBJ1-2; V gene: TRBV9; clone size: many; CDR3 protein: CASSVDNRPNYGYTF; CDR3 DNA: TGTGCCAGCAGCGTAGACAACAGACCAAACTATGGCTACACCTTC
D gene: TRBD2; J gene: TRBJ2-1; V gene: TRBV5-1; clone size: many; CDR3 protein: CASSPTVGLAVGNEQFF; CDR3 DNA: TGCGCCAGCAGCCCGACGGTGGGACTAGCGGTAGGAAATGAGCAGTTCTTC
D gene: -; J gene: TRBJ2-1; V gene: TRBV20-1; clone size: many; CDR3 protein: CSARDTGLDYNEQFF; CDR3 DNA: TGCAGTGCTAGAGATACGGGACTGGATTACAATGAGCAGTTCTTC
D gene: TRBD2; J gene: TRBJ2-1; V gene: TRBV7-9; clone size: -; CDR3 protein: CASSTTSGPANEQFF; CDR3 DNA: TGTGCCAGCAGCACGACTAGCGGCCCCGCCAATGAGCAGTTCTTC
D gene: TRBD2; J gene: TRBJ2-5; V gene: TRBV18; clone size: many; CDR3 protein: CASSPQRERETQYF; CDR3 DNA: TGTGCCAGCTCACCCCAGCGGGAGCGAGAGACCCAGTACTTC
D gene: -; J gene: TRBJ2-1; V gene: TRBV24-1; clone size: many; CDR3 protein: CATSDPLSGDSYNEQFF; CDR3 DNA: TGTGCCACCAGTGACCCCCTTAGCGGAGACTCCTACAATGAGCAGTTCTTC
D gene: -; J gene: TRBJ2-1; V gene: TRBV2; clone size: -; CDR3 protein: CASGEWGHSYNEQFF; CDR3 DNA: TGTGCCAGCGGCGAATGGGGCCACTCCTACAATGAGCAGTTCTTC
D gene: -; J gene: TRBJ2-5; V gene: TRBV10-1; clone size: many; CDR3 protein: CASSDYIGAAETQYF; CDR3 DNA: TGCGCCAGCAGTGACTATATCGGGGCAGCAGAGACCCAGTACTTC
D gene: -; J gene: TRBJ1-1; V gene: TRBV9; clone size: -; CDR3 protein: CASSERQENTEAFF; CDR3 DNA: TGTGCCAGCAGCGAACGACAGGAGAACACTGAAGCTTTCTTT
D gene: -; J gene: TRBJ1-2; V gene: TRBV2; clone size: many; CDR3 protein: CASSERFGGNGYTF; CDR3 DNA: TGTGCCAGCAGTGAAAGATTTGGGGGCAATGGCTACACCTTC
D gene: TRBD2; J gene: TRBJ2-5; V gene: TRBV20-1; clone size: many; CDR3 protein: CSFVASLAGGQETQYF; CDR3 DNA: TGCAGTTTCGTCGCCTCACTAGCGGGAGGGCAAGAGACCCAGTACTTC
D gene: TRBD2; J gene: TRBJ2-7; V gene: TRBV20-1; clone size: -; CDR3 protein: CSARKPGTSDYEQYF; CDR3 DNA: TGCAGTGCTAGGAAACCCGGGACTAGCGACTACGAGCAGTACTTC
D gene: TRBD2; J gene: TRBJ2-2; V gene: TRBV28; clone size: many; CDR3 protein: CASSLSGRGTGELFF; CDR3 DNA: TGTGCCAGCAGTTTATCCGGGAGGGGGACCGGGGAGCTGTTTTTT
D gene: TRBD1; J gene: TRBJ1-2; V gene: TRBV7-9; clone size: -; CDR3 protein: CASSLEGATRGYTF; CDR3 DNA: TGTGCCAGCAGCTTAGAGGGGGCAACTCGGGGCTACACCTTC
D gene: -; J gene: TRBJ1-2; V gene: TRBV7-9; clone size: -; CDR3 protein: CASSRDLLEGYTF; CDR3 DNA: TGTGCCAGCAGCCGGGACTTACTGGAAGGCTACACCTTC
D gene: -; J gene: TRBJ1-2; V gene: TRBV3-1; clone size: -; CDR3 protein: CASSHPKFRRLIYTF; CDR3 DNA: TGTGCCAGCAGCCACCCCAAATTTCGCAGGCTGATCTACACCTTC
D gene: -; J gene: TRBJ2-3; V gene: TRBV5-8; clone size: many; CDR3 protein: CASSFGGARHATQYF; CDR3 DNA: TGTGCCAGCAGCTTTGGGGGGGCCCGTCATGCTACGCAGTATTTT
D gene: -; J gene: TRBJ1-4; V gene: TRBV3-1; clone size: many; CDR3 protein: CASSQDVGAGEKLFF; CDR3 DNA: TGTGCCAGCAGCCAAGATGTGGGGGCCGGTGAAAAACTGTTTTTT
D gene: -; J gene: TRBJ2-1; V gene: TRBV19; clone size: -; CDR3 protein: CASARLAYNEQFF; CDR3 DNA: TGTGCCAGTGCCCGCTTAGCTTACAATGAGCAGTTCTTC
D gene: TRBD2; J gene: TRBJ2-1; V gene: TRBV11-2; clone size: many; CDR3 protein: CASSPSGRAYNEQFF; CDR3 DNA: TGTGCCAGCAGCCCTAGCGGGAGGGCTTACAATGAGCAGTTCTTC
D gene: TRBD2; J gene: TRBJ2-7; V gene: TRBV18; clone size: many; CDR3 protein: CASSPLSGSTYEQYF; CDR3 DNA: TGTGCCAGCTCACCACTTAGCGGGAGTACCTACGAGCAGTACTTC
D gene: TRBD1; J gene: TRBJ1-5; V gene: TRBV10-2; clone size: -; CDR3 protein: CASSAGQGINQPQHF; CDR3 DNA: TGCGCCAGCAGCGCAGGACAGGGGATCAATCAGCCCCAGCATTTT
D gene: -; J gene: TRBJ2-5; V gene: TRBV19; clone size: -; CDR3 protein: CASMARPDRWETQYF; CDR3 DNA: TGTGCCAGTATGGCCCGACCCGACAGATGGGAGACCCAGTACTTC
D gene: -; J gene: TRBJ1-5; V gene: TRBV2; clone size: many; CDR3 protein: CASKPGTGSDQPQHF; CDR3 DNA: TGTGCCAGCAAACCGGGGACCGGTTCGGATCAGCCCCAGCATTTT
D gene: -; J gene: TRBJ1-2; V gene: TRBV6-1; clone size: many; CDR3 protein: CASSFREGHGYTF; CDR3 DNA: TGTGCCAGCAGTTTTCGGGAAGGTCATGGCTACACCTTC
D gene: TRBD1; J gene: TRBJ1-1; V gene: TRBV9; clone size: few; CDR3 protein: CASSGQGAKSTEAFF; CDR3 DNA: TGTGCCAGCAGCGGACAGGGGGCGAAGAGCACTGAAGCTTTCTTT
D gene: -; J gene: TRBJ1-1; V gene: TRBV10-2; clone size: few; CDR3 protein: CASSSRVTNTEAFF; CDR3 DNA: TGCGCCAGCAGCAGCCGGGTCACTAACACTGAAGCTTTCTTT
D gene: -; J gene: TRBJ2-3; V gene: TRBV29-1; clone size: few; CDR3 protein: CSVEGADYSRADTQYF; CDR3 DNA: TGCAGCGTTGAAGGTGCGGACTATTCCCGGGCAGATACGCAGTATTTT
D gene: TRBD2; J gene: TRBJ2-2; V gene: TRBV6-1; clone size: many; CDR3 protein: CASKRTSGNTGELFF; CDR3 DNA: TGTGCCAGCAAGAGGACTAGCGGGAACACCGGGGAGCTGTTTTTT
D gene: -; J gene: TRBJ1-4; V gene: TRBV18; clone size: many; CDR3 protein: CASSPQGLANEKLFF; CDR3 DNA: TGTGCCAGCTCACCACAGGGGCTGGCTAATGAAAAACTGTTTTTT
D gene: TRBD1; J gene: TRBJ1-4; V gene: TRBV7-2; clone size: many; CDR3 protein: CASSGTGEGDEKLFF; CDR3 DNA: TGTGCCAGCAGCGGGACAGGGGAGGGGGACGAAAAACTGTTTTTT
D gene: -; J gene: TRBJ1-2; V gene: TRBV24-1; clone size: -; CDR3 protein: CATSDPLGGQGGYTF; CDR3 DNA: TGTGCCACCAGTGATCCCCTCGGGGGCCAGGGTGGCTACACCTTC
D gene: TRBD2; J gene: TRBJ2-3; V gene: TRBV24-1; clone size: -; CDR3 protein: CATSDWASGTFDTQYF; CDR3 DNA: TGTGCCACCAGTGATTGGGCTAGCGGGACTTTTGATACGCAGTATTTT
D gene: TRBD2; J gene: TRBJ2-2; V gene: TRBV20-1; clone size: many; CDR3 protein: CSAKPIAGGLGELFF; CDR3 DNA: TGCAGTGCTAAGCCGATAGCGGGAGGGCTCGGGGAGCTGTTTTTT
D gene: TRBD1; J gene: TRBJ2-3; V gene: TRBV20-1; clone size: many; CDR3 protein: CSARAGTASTDTQYF; CDR3 DNA: TGCAGTGCTAGAGCCGGGACAGCTAGCACAGATACGCAGTATTTT
D gene: -; J gene: TRBJ2-5; V gene: TRBV6-1; clone size: many; CDR3 protein: CASKEGRVQETQYF; CDR3 DNA: TGTGCCAGCAAAGAAGGAAGGGTACAAGAGACCCAGTACTTC
D gene: TRBD1; J gene: TRBJ1-5; V gene: TRBV6-1; clone size: -; CDR3 protein: CASRRQGIDQPQHF; CDR3 DNA: TGTGCCAGCAGGAGACAGGGAATCGATCAGCCCCAGCATTTT
D gene: TRBD2; J gene: TRBJ2-1; V gene: TRBV20-1; clone size: -; CDR3 protein: CSARVELASYNEQFF; CDR3 DNA: TGCAGTGCTAGAGTGGAACTAGCGTCCTACAATGAGCAGTTCTTC
D gene: TRBD2; J gene: TRBJ2-5; V gene: TRBV20-1; clone size: many; CDR3 protein: CSATGTSGSETQYF; CDR3 DNA: TGCAGTGCTACCGGGACTAGCGGGAGTGAGACCCAGTACTTC
D gene: TRBD2; J gene: TRBJ2-5; V gene: TRBV29-1; clone size: many; CDR3 protein: CSVEGAGGIRETQYF; CDR3 DNA: TGCAGCGTTGAAGGGGCGGGAGGTATAAGAGAGACCCAGTACTTC
D gene: TRBD1; J gene: TRBJ2-1; V gene: TRBV18; clone size: many; CDR3 protein: CASSPLGQGANEQFF; CDR3 DNA: TGTGCCAGCTCACCACTTGGACAGGGGGCCAATGAGCAGTTCTTC
D gene: -; J gene: TRBJ2-3; V gene: TRBV2; clone size: many; CDR3 protein: CASCFGGDADTQYF; CDR3 DNA: TGTGCCAGTTGTTTTGGGGGCGACGCAGATACGCAGTATTTT
D gene: -; J gene: TRBJ1-5; V gene: TRBV6-1; clone size: few; CDR3 protein: CASSFFAGGQPQHF; CDR3 DNA: TGTGCCAGCAGTTTCTTCGCTGGGGGTCAGCCCCAGCATTTT
D gene: -; J gene: TRBJ2-5; V gene: TRBV25-1; clone size: few; CDR3 protein: CASSDSRVSSETQYF; CDR3 DNA: TGTGCCAGCAGTGACTCCCGGGTCTCCTCGGAGACCCAGTACTTC
D gene: TRBD2; J gene: TRBJ2-1; V gene: TRBV27; clone size: many; CDR3 protein: CASSPLLGLAGYNEQFF; CDR3 DNA: TGTGCCAGCAGTCCCCTATTGGGACTAGCGGGATACAATGAGCAGTTCTTC
D gene: -; J gene: TRBJ2-3; V gene: TRBV6-1; clone size: few; CDR3 protein: CASSEVATDTQYF; CDR3 DNA: TGTGCCAGCAGTGAAGTAGCCACAGATACGCAGTATTTT
D gene: -; J gene: TRBJ2-7; V gene: TRBV11-2; clone size: -; CDR3 protein: CASSFSRGDYEQYF; CDR3 DNA: TGTGCCAGCAGCTTCTCCAGGGGAGACTACGAGCAGTACTTC
D gene: -; J gene: TRBJ1-1; V gene: TRBV14; clone size: many; CDR3 protein: CASSRGGGTEAFF; CDR3 DNA: TGTGCCAGCAGCCGAGGGGGTGGTACTGAAGCTTTCTTT
D gene: -; J gene: TRBJ2-1; V gene: TRBV24-1; clone size: -; CDR3 protein: CATSDTGTAIPGSYNEQFF; CDR3 DNA: TGTGCCACCAGTGACACCGGGACTGCAATCCCTGGCTCTTACAATGAGCAGTTCTTC
D gene: TRBD2; J gene: TRBJ2-1; V gene: TRBV7-9; clone size: few; CDR3 protein: CASSLAGRGWDEQFF; CDR3 DNA: TGTGCCAGCAGCTTAGCAGGGAGGGGCTGGGATGAGCAGTTCTTC
D gene: TRBD2; J gene: TRBJ2-7; V gene: TRBV28; clone size: few; CDR3 protein: CASSTPGTSAYEQCF; CDR3 DNA: TGTGCCAGCAGTACCCCCGGGACTAGCGCCTACGAGCAGTGCTTC
D gene: TRBD2; J gene: TRBJ2-2; V gene: TRBV4-1; clone size: -; CDR3 protein: CASSPEGLAGGRNTGELFF; CDR3 DNA: TGCGCCAGCAGCCCGGAGGGCCTAGCGGGAGGCAGGAACACCGGGGAGCTGTTTTTT
D gene: TRBD1; J gene: TRBJ2-7; V gene: TRBV5-1; clone size: few; CDR3 protein: CASSLGFPGGYEQYF; CDR3 DNA: TGCGCCAGCAGCTTGGGTTTTCCAGGGGGCTACGAGCAGTACTTC
D gene: -; J gene: TRBJ2-2; V gene: TRBV3-1; clone size: many; CDR3 protein: CASSHLGTTGELFF; CDR3 DNA: TGTGCCAGCAGCCATCTTGGGACCACCGGGGAGCTGTTTTTT
D gene: TRBD1; J gene: TRBJ1-5; V gene: TRBV5-5; clone size: many; CDR3 protein: CASSGGGLQGAGPQHF; CDR3 DNA: TGTGCCAGCAGCGGCGGAGGGTTGCAGGGGGCAGGGCCCCAGCATTTT
D gene: -; J gene: TRBJ1-1; V gene: TRBV5-1; clone size: few; CDR3 protein: CASSFREKAFF; CDR3 DNA: TGCGCCAGCAGCTTTAGGGAGAAAGCTTTCTTT
D gene: -; J gene: TRBJ2-2; V gene: TRBV12-3/TRBV12-4; clone size: many; CDR3 protein: CASSPREVSGELFF; CDR3 DNA: TGTGCCAGCAGTCCCCGGGAAGTCTCCGGGGAGCTGTTTTTT